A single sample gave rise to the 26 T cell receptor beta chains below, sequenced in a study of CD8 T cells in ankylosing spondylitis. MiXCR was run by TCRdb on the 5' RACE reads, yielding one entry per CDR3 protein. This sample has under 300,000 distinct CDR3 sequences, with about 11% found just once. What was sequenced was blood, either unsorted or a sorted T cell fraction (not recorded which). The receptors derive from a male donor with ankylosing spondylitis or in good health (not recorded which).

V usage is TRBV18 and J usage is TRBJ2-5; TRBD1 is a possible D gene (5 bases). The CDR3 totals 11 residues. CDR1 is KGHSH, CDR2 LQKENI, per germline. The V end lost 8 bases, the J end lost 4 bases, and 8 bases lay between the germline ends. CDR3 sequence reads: CASRTRETQYF. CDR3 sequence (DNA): TGTGCCAGCCGGACAAGAGAGACCCAGTACTTC.

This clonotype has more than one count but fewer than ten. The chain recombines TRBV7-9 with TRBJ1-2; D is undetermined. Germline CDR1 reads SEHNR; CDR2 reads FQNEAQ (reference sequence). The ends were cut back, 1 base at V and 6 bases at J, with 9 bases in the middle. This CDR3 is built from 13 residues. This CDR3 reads CASSLDSVDGYTF. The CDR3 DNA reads TGTGCCAGCAGCTTAGACAGTGTGGATGGCTACACCTTC.

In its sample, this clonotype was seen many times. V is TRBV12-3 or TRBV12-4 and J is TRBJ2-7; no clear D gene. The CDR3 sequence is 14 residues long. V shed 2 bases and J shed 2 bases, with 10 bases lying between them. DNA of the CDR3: TGTGCCAGCAGTTTAAGCCCCCTCCCCTACGAGCAGTACTTC. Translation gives CASSLSPLPYEQYF.

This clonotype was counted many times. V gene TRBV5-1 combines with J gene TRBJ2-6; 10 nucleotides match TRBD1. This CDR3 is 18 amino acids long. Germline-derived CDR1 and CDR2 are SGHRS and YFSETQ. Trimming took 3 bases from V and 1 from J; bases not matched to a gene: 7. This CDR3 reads CASSYRDRGESGANVLTF. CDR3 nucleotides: TGCGCCAGCAGCTATAGGGACAGGGGCGAGTCTGGGGCCAACGTCCTGACTTTC.

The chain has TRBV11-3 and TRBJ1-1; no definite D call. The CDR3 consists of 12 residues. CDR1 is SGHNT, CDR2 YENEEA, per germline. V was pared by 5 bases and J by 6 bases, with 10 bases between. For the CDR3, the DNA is TGTGCCAGCAGCGCCGGGCAGGCTGAAGCTTTCTTT. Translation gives CASSAGQAEAFF.

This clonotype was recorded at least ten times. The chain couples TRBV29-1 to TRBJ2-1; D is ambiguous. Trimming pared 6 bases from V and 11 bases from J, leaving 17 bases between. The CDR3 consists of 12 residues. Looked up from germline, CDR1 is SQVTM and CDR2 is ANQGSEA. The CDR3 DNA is TGCAGCGTCGACCGGTCTCCCGAGAAGCAGTTCTTC. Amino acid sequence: CSVDRSPEKQFF.

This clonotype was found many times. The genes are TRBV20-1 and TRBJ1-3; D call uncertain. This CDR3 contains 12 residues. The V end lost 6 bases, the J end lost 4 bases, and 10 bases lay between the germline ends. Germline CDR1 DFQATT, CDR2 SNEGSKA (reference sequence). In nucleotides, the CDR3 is TGCAGTGCCCAAAAAAAGGGAAACACCATATATTTT. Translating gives CSAQKKGNTIYF.

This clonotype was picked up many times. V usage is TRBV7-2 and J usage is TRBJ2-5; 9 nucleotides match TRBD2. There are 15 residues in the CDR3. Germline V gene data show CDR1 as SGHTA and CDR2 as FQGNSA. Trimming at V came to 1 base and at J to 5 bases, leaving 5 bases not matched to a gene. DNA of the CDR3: TGTGCCAGCAGCTTAGACCTAGCGGGGAGGGAGACCCAGTACTTC. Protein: CASSLDLAGRETQYF.

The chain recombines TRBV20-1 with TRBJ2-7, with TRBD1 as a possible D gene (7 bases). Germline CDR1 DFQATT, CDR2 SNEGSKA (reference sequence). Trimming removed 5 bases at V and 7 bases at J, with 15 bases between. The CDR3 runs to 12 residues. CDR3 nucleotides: TGCAGTGCTGGGCCCAGGGGGAGGGAGCAGTACTTC. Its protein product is CSAGPRGREQYF.

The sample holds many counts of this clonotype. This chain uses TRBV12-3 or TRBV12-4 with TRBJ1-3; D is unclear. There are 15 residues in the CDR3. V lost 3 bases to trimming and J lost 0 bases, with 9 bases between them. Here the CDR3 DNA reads TGTGCCAGCAGTTTCCAGAAGAACTCTGGAAACACCATATATTTT. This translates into CASSFQKNSGNTIYF.

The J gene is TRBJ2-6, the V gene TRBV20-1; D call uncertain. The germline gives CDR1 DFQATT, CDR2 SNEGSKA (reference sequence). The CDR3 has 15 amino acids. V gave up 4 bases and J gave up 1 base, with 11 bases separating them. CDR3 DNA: TGCAGTGCTACCGCAGGTCAATCTGGGGCCAACGTCCTGACTTTC. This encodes CSATAGQSGANVLTF.

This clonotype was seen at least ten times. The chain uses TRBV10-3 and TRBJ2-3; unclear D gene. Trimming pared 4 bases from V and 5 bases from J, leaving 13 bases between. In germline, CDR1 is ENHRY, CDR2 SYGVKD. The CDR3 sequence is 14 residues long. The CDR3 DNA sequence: TGTGCCATCAGTGTCATGCCGTCCGGAGATACGCAGTATTTT. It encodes CAISVMPSGDTQYF.

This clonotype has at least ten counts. The CDR3 reads CSAQPPLGDGELFF. In DNA, the CDR3 is TGCAGTGCCCAACCCCCCCTCGGGGACGGGGAGCTGTTTTTT. The chain has TRBV20-1 and TRBJ2-2; possibly TRBD2 for D (5 bases). This CDR3 comprises 14 residues. The germline V and J ends were trimmed by 6 bases and 7 bases, with 18 bases remaining between them. From germline, CDR1 is DFQATT and CDR2 SNEGSKA (reference sequence).

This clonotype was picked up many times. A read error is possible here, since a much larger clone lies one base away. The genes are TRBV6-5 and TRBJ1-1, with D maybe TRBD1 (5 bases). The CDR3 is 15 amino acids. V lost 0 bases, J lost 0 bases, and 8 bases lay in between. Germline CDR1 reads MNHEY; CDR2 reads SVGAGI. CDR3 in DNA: TGTGCCAGCAGTTACTCCGGGACCTTGAACACTGAAGCTTTCTTT. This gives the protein CASSYSGTLNTEAFF.

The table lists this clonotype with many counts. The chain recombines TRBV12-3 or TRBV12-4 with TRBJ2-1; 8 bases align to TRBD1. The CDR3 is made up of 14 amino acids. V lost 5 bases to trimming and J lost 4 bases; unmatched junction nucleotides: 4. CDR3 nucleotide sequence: TGTGCCAGCAGTCCGGGACAGGTATACAATGAGCAGTTCTTC. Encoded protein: CASSPGQVYNEQFF.

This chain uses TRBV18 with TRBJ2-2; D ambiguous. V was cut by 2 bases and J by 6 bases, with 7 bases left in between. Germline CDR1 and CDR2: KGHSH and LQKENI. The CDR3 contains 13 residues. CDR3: CASSPDLSGELFF. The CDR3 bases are TGTGCCAGCTCACCAGATTTGTCCGGGGAGCTGTTTTTT.

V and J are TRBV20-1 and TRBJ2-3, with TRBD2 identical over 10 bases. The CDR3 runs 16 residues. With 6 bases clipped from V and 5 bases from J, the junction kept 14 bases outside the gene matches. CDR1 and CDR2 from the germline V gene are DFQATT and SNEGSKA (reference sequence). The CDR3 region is CSATSLLAGSGDTQYF. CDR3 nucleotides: TGCAGTGCAACAAGTTTACTAGCGGGAAGTGGAGATACGCAGTATTTT.

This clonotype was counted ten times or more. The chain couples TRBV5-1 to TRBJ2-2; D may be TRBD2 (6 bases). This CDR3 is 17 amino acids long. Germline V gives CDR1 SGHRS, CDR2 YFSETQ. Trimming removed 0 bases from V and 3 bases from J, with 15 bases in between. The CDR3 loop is CASSLGSRTTDTGELFF. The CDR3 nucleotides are TGCGCCAGCAGCTTGGGGTCGCGGACTACGGACACCGGGGAGCTGTTTTTT.

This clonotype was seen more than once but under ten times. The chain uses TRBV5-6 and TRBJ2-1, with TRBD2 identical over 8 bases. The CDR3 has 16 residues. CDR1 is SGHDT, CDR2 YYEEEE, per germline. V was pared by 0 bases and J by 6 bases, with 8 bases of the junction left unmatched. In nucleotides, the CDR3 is TGTGCCAGCAGCTTGGGTAGCGGGACCTCCGCCAATGAGCAGTTCTTC. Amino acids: CASSLGSGTSANEQFF.

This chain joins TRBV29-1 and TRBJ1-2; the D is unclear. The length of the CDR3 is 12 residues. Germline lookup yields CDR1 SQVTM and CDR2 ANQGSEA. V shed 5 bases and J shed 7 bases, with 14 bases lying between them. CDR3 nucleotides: TGCAGCGTTAACCAGGTCGAGGCTGGCTACACCTTC. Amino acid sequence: CSVNQVEAGYTF.

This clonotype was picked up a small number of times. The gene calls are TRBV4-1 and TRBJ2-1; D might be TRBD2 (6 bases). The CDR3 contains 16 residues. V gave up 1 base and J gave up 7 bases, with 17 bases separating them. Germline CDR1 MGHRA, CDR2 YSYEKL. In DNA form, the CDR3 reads TGCGCCAGCAGCCAAGGTGGGCGGAGGGTACTTAATGAGCAGTTCTTC. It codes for CASSQGGRRVLNEQFF.

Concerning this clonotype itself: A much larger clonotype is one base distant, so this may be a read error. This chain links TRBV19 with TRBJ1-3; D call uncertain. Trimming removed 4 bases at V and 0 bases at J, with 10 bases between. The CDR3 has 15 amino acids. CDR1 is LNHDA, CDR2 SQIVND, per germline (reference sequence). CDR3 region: CASSTGRASGNTIYF. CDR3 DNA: TGTGCCAGTAGTACGGGAAGGGCCTCTGGAAACACCATATATTTT.

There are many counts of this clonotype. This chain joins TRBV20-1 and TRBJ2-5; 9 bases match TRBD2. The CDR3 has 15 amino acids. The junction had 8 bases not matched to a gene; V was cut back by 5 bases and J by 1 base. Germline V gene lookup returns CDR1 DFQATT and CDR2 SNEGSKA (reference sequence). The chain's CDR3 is CSAGEAGGGQETQYF. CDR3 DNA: TGCAGTGCTGGGGAGGCGGGGGGGGGCCAAGAGACCCAGTACTTC.

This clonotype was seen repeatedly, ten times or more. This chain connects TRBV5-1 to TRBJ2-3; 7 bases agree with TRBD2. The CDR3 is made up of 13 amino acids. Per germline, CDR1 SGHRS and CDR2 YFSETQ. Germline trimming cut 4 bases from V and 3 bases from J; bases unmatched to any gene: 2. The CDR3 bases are TGCGCCAGCAGCATTAGCGGGACAGATACGCAGTATTTT. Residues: CASSISGTDTQYF.

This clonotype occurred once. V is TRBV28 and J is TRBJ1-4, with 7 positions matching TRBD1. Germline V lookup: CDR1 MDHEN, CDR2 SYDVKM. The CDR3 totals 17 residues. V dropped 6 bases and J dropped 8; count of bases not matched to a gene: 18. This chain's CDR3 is CASSPAGSRGIMEKLFF. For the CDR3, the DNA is TGTGCCAGCAGCCCGGCCGGTAGCAGGGGGATAATGGAAAAACTGTTTTTT.

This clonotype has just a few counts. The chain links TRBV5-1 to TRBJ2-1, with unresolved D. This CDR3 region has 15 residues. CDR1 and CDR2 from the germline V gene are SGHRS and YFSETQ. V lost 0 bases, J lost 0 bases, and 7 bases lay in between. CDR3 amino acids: CASSLGSFSYNEQFF. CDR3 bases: TGCGCCAGCAGCTTGGGTTCTTTCTCCTACAATGAGCAGTTCTTC. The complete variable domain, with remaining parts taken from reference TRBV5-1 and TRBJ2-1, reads KAGVTQTPRYLIKTRGQQVTLSCSPISGHRSVSWYQQTPGQGLQFLFEYFSETQRNKGNFPGRFSGRQFSNSRSEMNVSTLELGDSALYLCASSLGSFSYNEQFFGPGTRLTVL.